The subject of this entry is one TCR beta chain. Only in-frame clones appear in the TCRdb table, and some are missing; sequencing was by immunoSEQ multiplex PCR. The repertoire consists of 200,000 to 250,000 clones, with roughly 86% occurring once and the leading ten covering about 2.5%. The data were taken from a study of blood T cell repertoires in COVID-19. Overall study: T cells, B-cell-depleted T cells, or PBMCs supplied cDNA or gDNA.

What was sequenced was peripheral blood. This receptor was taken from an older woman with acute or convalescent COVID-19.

The CDR3 loop is CSVTTGGNTEAFF. Written as DNA, the CDR3 is TGCAGCGTTACGACAGGGGGGAACACTGAAGCTTTCTTT. This chain connects TRBV29-1 to TRBJ1-1; 9 bases are shared with TRBD1. V trimming: 5 bases; J trimming: 1 base; junction bases outside the gene matches: 2. CDR1 SQVTM and CDR2 ANQGSEA come from the germline V gene. This CDR3 contains 13 residues.